The 30 T cell receptor beta chains below were found in one sample sequenced in a study of T cell repertoires in cytomegalovirus infection. One entry per CDR3 protein results from TCRdb running MiXCR on the reads. The sample has 200,000 to 300,000 distinct CDR3 sequences, roughly 10% seen once; the top ten hold over 13%. Input material: PBMCs. These receptor sequences come from a human donor in good health (CMV status not recorded). Some clones in this sample may be carry-over from other donors' samples.

This clonotype was picked up a small number of times. The chain combines TRBV15 with TRBJ1-1; 8 bases line up with TRBD1. The trim removed 8 bases at V and 0 bases at J, leaving 8 bases unmatched. CDR1 and CDR2 from the germline V gene are LNHNV and YYDKDF (reference sequence). This CDR3 contains 15 residues. CDR3: CATAWDRPLNTEAFF. CDR3 nucleotides: TGTGCCACCGCCTGGGACAGGCCCTTGAACACTGAAGCTTTCTTT.

The CDR3 loop is CASSPTGASGANVLTF. CDR3 coding DNA: TGTGCCAGCAGCCCCACAGGGGCGTCTGGGGCCAACGTCCTGACTTTC. The chain uses TRBV7-3 and TRBJ2-6; 7 positions agree with TRBD1. The germline V gene has CDR1 SGHTA and CDR2 FQGTGA. Trimming removed 5 bases from V and 1 base from J; junction bases left unmatched: 5. The CDR3 has 16 amino acids.

This clonotype was seen at least ten times. The chain joins TRBV5-1 to TRBJ1-1, with 7 bases aligning to TRBD1. The ends lost 3 bases at V and 0 bases at J; junction bases unmatched: 8. Germline lookup yields CDR1 SGHRS and CDR2 YFSETQ. CDR3 length: 16 residues. DNA of the CDR3: TGCGCCAGCAGCTCCCAGGGGGTCCGAATGAACACTGAAGCTTTCTTT. It encodes CASSSQGVRMNTEAFF.

The chain combines TRBV20-1 with TRBJ1-5; 7 positions match TRBD1. Germline V gene lookup returns CDR1 DFQATT and CDR2 SNEGSKA (reference sequence). This CDR3 spans 15 amino acids. With 1 base clipped from V and 3 bases from J, the junction kept 6 bases outside the gene matches. DNA of the CDR3: TGCAGTGCTAGAGTGACAGGGAGCTACAATCAGCCCCAGCATTTT. It codes for CSARVTGSYNQPQHF.

This clonotype was recorded at least ten times. This chain joins TRBV7-2 and TRBJ2-5; 10 nucleotides line up with TRBD1. V shed 2 bases, J shed 5 bases, and the junction held 14 bases outside the gene matches. From germline, CDR1 is SGHTA and CDR2 FQGNSA. The CDR3 covers 18 residues. CDR3 sequence (DNA): TGTGCCAGCAGCTTATACCGCGGGACAGGGGCGGCCGGGGAGACCCAGTACTTC. It codes for CASSLYRGTGAAGETQYF. Full variable domain (outside the CDR3, taken from reference TRBV7-2 and TRBJ2-5): GAGVSQSPSNKVTEKGKDVELRCDPISGHTALYWYRQSLGQGLEFLIYFQGNSAPDKSGLPSDRFSAERTGGSVSTLTIQRTQQEDSAVYLCASSLYRGTGAAGETQYFGPGTRLLVL.

This clonotype was recorded at least ten times. The chain combines TRBV28 with TRBJ1-1, with D maybe TRBD1 (5 bases). Germline CDR1 and CDR2: MDHEN and SYDVKM. The CDR3 contains 13 residues. V was cut by 10 bases and J by 4 bases, with 16 bases left in between. The CDR3 bases are TGTGCCACCATATCCGGGACCGGCACTGAAGCTTTCTTT. Amino acid sequence: CATISGTGTEAFF.

This clonotype was counted at least ten times. J is TRBJ1-1 and V is TRBV19; TRBD1 is a possible D gene (5 bases). This CDR3 has 12 residues. Germline loops: CDR1 LNHDA, CDR2 SQIVND (reference sequence). V was clipped by 7 bases and J by 3 bases, with 9 bases between them. CDR3 region: CASNLGDTEAFF. In nucleotides, the CDR3 is TGTGCCAGTAATTTGGGGGACACTGAAGCTTTCTTT.

The chain employs TRBV28 and TRBJ2-7; D not certain. The CDR3 runs to 14 residues. The ends were cut back, 5 bases at V and 3 bases at J, with 14 bases in the middle. Germline loops: CDR1 MDHEN, CDR2 SYDVKM. The CDR3 reads CASSLDQVVYEQYF. CDR3 coding DNA: TGTGCCAGCAGTCTGGACCAGGTAGTCTACGAGCAGTACTTC.

This clonotype was observed a handful of times. This chain uses TRBV24-1 with TRBJ2-1; a possible D gene is TRBD1 (5 bases). CDR1 is KGHDR and CDR2 is SFDVKD in the germline V gene. Trimming pared 5 bases from V and 0 bases from J, leaving 13 bases between. The CDR3 loop spans 16 amino acids. DNA for the CDR3: TGTGCCACCAGTGGTCCGACAGCAAGCTCCTACAATGAGCAGTTCTTC. Translated, it gives CATSGPTASSYNEQFF.

At least ten counts were recorded for this clonotype. J is TRBJ1-1 and V is TRBV28; 11 bases are shared with TRBD1. The CDR3 is 17 amino acids. In germline, CDR1 is MDHEN, CDR2 SYDVKM. Trimming at V came to 5 bases and at J to 9 bases, leaving 17 bases not matched to a gene. The CDR3, as DNA: TGTGCCAGCAGTGTATTAACCGGGACAGGGGGTAAAAACCAAGCTTTCTTT. Protein: CASSVLTGTGGKNQAFF. The full variable domain, completed using reference TRBV28 and TRBJ1-1, is DVKVTQSSRYLVKRTGEKVFLECVQDMDHENMFWYRQDPGLGLRLIYFSYDVKMKEKGDIPEGYSVSREKKERFSLILESASTNQTSMYLCASSVLTGTGGKNQAFFGQGTRLTVV.

This clonotype showed up many times. One end of the junction varies from germline; a read error may be responsible. This chain links TRBV7-2 with TRBJ1-1; TRBD1 might be the D (5 bases). The germline V gene encodes CDR1 SGHTA and CDR2 FQGNSA. The CDR3 is 16 amino acids. The CDR3 here is CASSLVVGRPNAEAFF. CDR3 bases: TGTGCCAGCAGCTTAGTAGTGGGACGGCCGAACGCTGAAGCTTTCTTT.

This clonotype has ten or more counts. The J gene is TRBJ1-6, the V gene TRBV6-6; 7 nucleotides agree with TRBD1. The CDR3 totals 14 residues. Germline assignment: CDR1 MNHNY and CDR2 SVGAGI (reference sequence). J gave up 4 bases and V 6 bases, and 3 bases lay outside the gene matches. The CDR3 is CASRPGQYNSPLHF. The CDR3, as DNA: TGTGCCAGCAGGCCGGGACAGTATAATTCACCCCTCCACTTT.

This clonotype came up many times. J is TRBJ2-7 and V is TRBV7-2, with D perhaps matching TRBD1 (6 bases). CDR3 length: 16 residues. Germline lookup yields CDR1 SGHTA and CDR2 FQGNSA. The V end lost 5 bases, the J end lost 2 bases, and 19 bases lay between the germline ends. This chain's CDR3 is CASSRMGDRRPYEQYF. The CDR3 bases are TGTGCCAGCAGCCGCATGGGAGACAGGCGCCCCTACGAGCAGTACTTC.

The chain carries TRBV5-4 and TRBJ2-3; D gene uncertain. Germline CDR1 SGHNT, CDR2 YYREEE (reference sequence). The CDR3 is 14 residues long. V lost 4 bases and J lost 4, with 13 bases in between. CDR3 DNA sequence: TGTGCCAGCAGCCAATTGAAGGAGTCAGATACGCAGTATTTT. This encodes CASSQLKESDTQYF. Full variable domain (missing parts from reference TRBV5-4 and TRBJ2-3): ETGVTQSPTHLIKTRGQQVTLRCSSQSGHNTVSWYQQALGQGPQFIFQYYREEENGRGNFPPRFSGLQFPNYSSELNVNALELDDSALYLCASSQLKESDTQYFGPGTRLTVL.

This clonotype occurred many times. The chain links TRBV19 to TRBJ2-5, with 15 positions matching TRBD2. CDR3 length: 17 amino acids. Losses at the gene ends were 2 bases for V and 5 bases for J; bases not matched to a gene: 6. In germline, CDR1 is LNHDA, CDR2 SQIVND (reference sequence). CDR3 in DNA: TGTGCCAGTAGTATACCCTCGGGACTAGCGGGAGGTGAGACCCAGTACTTC. The encoded protein is CASSIPSGLAGGETQYF.

At least ten counts were recorded for this clonotype. The genes are TRBV9 and TRBJ1-1, with D uncertain. Between the trimmed V and J ends, which lost 0 bases and 1 base, there was a span of 7 bases. The CDR3 has 14 amino acids. Germline V gives CDR1 SGDLS, CDR2 YYNGEE. CDR3 sequence: CASSVVLGNTEAFF. In nucleotides, the CDR3 is TGTGCCAGCAGCGTAGTATTAGGGAACACTGAAGCTTTCTTT.

In its sample, this clonotype was seen many times. The CDR3: CASSVALDATRELFF. The CDR3 DNA reads TGTGCCAGCAGCGTAGCCCTGGACGCAACCCGGGAGCTGTTTTTT. This chain joins TRBV9 and TRBJ2-2; D uncertain. The V gene lost 0 bases and the J gene lost 9 bases, with 15 bases spanning the gap. This CDR3 contains 15 residues. The V gene's germline CDR1 is SGDLS and CDR2 YYNGEE.

This clonotype has a count of ten or more. The rearrangement uses TRBV7-2 and TRBJ2-7, with D tentatively TRBD1 (6 bases). The V end lost 7 bases, the J end lost 0 bases, and 16 bases lay between the germline ends. The CDR3 runs 15 residues. CDR1 is SGHTA and CDR2 is FQGNSA in the germline V gene. CDR3 protein: CASILQTGSSYEQYF. As DNA, the CDR3 is TGTGCCAGCATCCTACAGACAGGATCCTCCTACGAGCAGTACTTC.

This clonotype was counted ten times or more. Here the CDR3 reads CSAYSGVYYNEQFF. CDR3 coding DNA: TGCAGTGCTTATTCAGGGGTTTACTACAATGAGCAGTTCTTC. The V gene is TRBV20-1, the J gene TRBJ2-1, with D possibly being TRBD1 (6 bases). Germline CDR1 DFQATT, CDR2 SNEGSKA (reference sequence). V gave up 5 bases and J gave up 3 bases, with 14 bases separating them. The CDR3 totals 14 residues.

This clonotype was seen many times. The chain combines TRBV23-1 with TRBJ1-5, with D possibly matching TRBD1 (6 bases). TRBV23-1 is designated an ORF whose function remains uncertain. V lost 6 bases and J lost 2, with 26 bases in between. This CDR3 has 19 amino acids. Written as DNA, the CDR3 is TGCGCCAGCAGGAGATACAAAACAGGGATTTGGGGGGGCAATCAGCCCCAGCATTTT. It is translated as CASRRYKTGIWGGNQPQHF.

This clonotype was observed at least ten times. This chain links TRBV7-2 with TRBJ1-3; D is unclear. Germline V gene lookup returns CDR1 SGHTA and CDR2 FQGNSA. The CDR3 consists of 16 residues. Trimming stripped 5 bases from V and 0 bases from J, with 14 bases between. In DNA, the CDR3 is TGTGCCAGCAGCCCCACGACATCTTTCTCTGGAAACACCATATATTTT. Protein product: CASSPTTSFSGNTIYF. Complete variable domain (other parts from reference TRBV7-2 and TRBJ1-3): GAGVSQSPSNKVTEKGKDVELRCDPISGHTALYWYRQSLGQGLEFLIYFQGNSAPDKSGLPSDRFSAERTGGSVSTLTIQRTQQEDSAVYLCASSPTTSFSGNTIYFGEGSWLTVV.

A word on this clonotype: This may come from a read error, since a much larger clone is one base off. J is TRBJ1-1 and V is TRBV12-3 or TRBV12-4; D is possibly TRBD1 (6 bases). CDR3 length: 16 residues. CDR3 bases: TGTGGCAGCAGTTCTGACCTGAGGGGGATGAACACTGAAGCTTTCTTT. Translating it yields CGSSSDLRGMNTEAFF.

This clonotype came up a few times. A much larger clone lies one base from this, so it may be a read error. The V gene is TRBV7-9, the J gene TRBJ1-5; no reliable D call. Germline V gene lookup returns CDR1 SEHNR and CDR2 FQNEAQ (reference sequence). The CDR3 is made up of 13 amino acids. V lost 1 base, J lost 3 bases, and 4 bases lay in between. In DNA form, the CDR3 reads TGTGCCAGCAGCTTAGGACTCAATCAGCCCCAGCATTTT. Its translation: CASSLGLNQPQHF. Full variable domain (rest looked up from reference TRBV7-9 and TRBJ1-5): DTGVSQNPRHKITKRGQNVTFRCDPISEHNRLYWYRQTLGQGPEFLTYFQNEAQLEKSRLLSDRFSAERPKGSFSTLEIQRTEQGDSAMYLCASSLGLNQPQHFGDGTRLSIL.

Many counts were recorded for this clonotype. The rearrangement joins TRBV7-2 to TRBJ2-7; D may be TRBD1 (5 bases). The CDR3 has 15 residues. CDR1 is SGHTA, CDR2 FQGNSA, per germline. V lost 1 base and J 6 bases, leaving 16 bases between the germline ends. The CDR3 sequence: CASSLESQGPSEQYF. The CDR3 DNA reads TGTGCCAGCAGCTTAGAATCCCAGGGTCCGTCCGAGCAGTACTTC.

This clonotype has at least ten counts. V and J are TRBV28 and TRBJ1-4; tentatively, D is TRBD1 (5 bases). Per the germline V gene, CDR1 is MDHEN and CDR2 is SYDVKM. V shed 4 bases and J shed 4 bases, with 16 bases lying between them. The CDR3 is 16 amino acids. In nucleotides, the CDR3 is TGTGCCAGCAGTTCCCCCAGGCGGGGGGGTAATGAAAAACTGTTTTTT. Translating it yields CASSSPRRGGNEKLFF.

In DNA form, the CDR3 reads TGCAGTGCTAGTGAGCCTAACTATGGCTACACCTTC. The encoded protein is CSASEPNYGYTF. The chain couples TRBV20-1 to TRBJ1-2, with no clear D. The CDR3 consists of 12 residues. The germline gives CDR1 DFQATT, CDR2 SNEGSKA (reference sequence). The V end lost 3 bases, the J end lost 0 bases, and 5 bases lay between the germline ends.

This clonotype has more than one count but fewer than ten. The chain links TRBV19 to TRBJ2-2, with 13 bases identical to TRBD2. Trimming removed 6 bases from V and 0 bases from J; junction bases left unmatched: 7. CDR3 length: 18 residues. CDR1 LNHDA and CDR2 SQIVND come from the germline V gene (reference sequence). CDR3 DNA: TGTGCCAGTAGGACGGGACTAGCGGGGCTATCGAACACCGGGGAGCTGTTTTTT. Amino acid sequence: CASRTGLAGLSNTGELFF.

This clonotype was counted many times. The V call is TRBV12-5, the J call TRBJ2-3; TRBD2 matches 8 bases. The V segment lost 6 bases and the J segment 0 bases; nucleotides outside the gene matches: 14. The CDR3 extends over 18 amino acids. Germline lookup yields CDR1 LGHNT and CDR2 FRNRAP. The CDR3 loop is CASGTSGLAGSSTDTQYF. DNA of the CDR3: TGTGCTAGTGGGACCTCAGGGTTAGCGGGATCTAGCACAGATACGCAGTATTTT.

This clonotype was detected many times. The gene calls are TRBV7-2 and TRBJ2-7, with 9 bases fitting TRBD1. V trimming: 0 bases; J trimming: 3 bases; junction bases outside the gene matches: 3. From germline, CDR1 is SGHTA and CDR2 FQGNSA. This CDR3 spans 15 amino acids. The CDR3 sequence: CASSLAGTGIYEQYF. CDR3 in DNA: TGTGCCAGCAGCTTAGCCGGGACAGGGATCTACGAGCAGTACTTC.

This clonotype was recorded many times. The chain is built from TRBV12-3 or TRBV12-4 and TRBJ2-3; D possibly uses TRBD1 or TRBD2 (5 bases each). The germline V and J ends were trimmed by 6 bases and 3 bases, with 13 bases remaining between them. CDR3 length equals 14 residues. The CDR3 loop reads CASRSVGTTDTQYF. The CDR3 DNA follows: TGTGCCAGCAGATCCGTTGGGACGACAGATACGCAGTATTTT.